This is a list of T cell receptor beta chains from one sample in a study of blood T cell repertoires in COVID-19. TCRdb keeps only in-frame clones here, not all; method: immunoSEQ multiplex PCR. The repertoire holds over 150,000 clones, about 86% seen once, with approximately 30% in the top ten. The sequenced sample was peripheral blood. These TCRs come from a woman aged 55-69 years with acute or convalescent COVID-19. The CDR3 runs from the conserved cysteine through the conserved F or W. D genes are given only for firm matches. The size field is filled for only some rows; it gives once, few, many or a size class.

CASSVATSSGGSTDTQYF | TGTGCCAGCAGCGTAGCTACAAGTAGCGGGGGGAGCACAGATACGCAGTATTTT | TRBD2 | - | TRBJ2-3 | TRBV9
CAIATGTNTEAFF | TGTGCCATCGCGACAGGGACGAACACTGAAGCTTTCTTT | TRBD1 | - | TRBJ1-1 | TRBV10-3
CASSPGVGLLTDTQYF | TGTGCCAGCAGCCCAGGGGTGGGCCTCCTCACAGATACGCAGTATTTT | - | - | TRBJ2-3 | TRBV7-7
CASSPTSGGANEQFF | TGTGCCAGCAGCCCCACTAGCGGGGGGGCGAATGAGCAGTTCTTC | TRBD2 | - | TRBJ2-1 | TRBV7-2
CASSPSRQNTEAFF | TGTGCCAGCTCACCTTCCCGACAGAACACTGAAGCTTTCTTT | - | - | TRBJ1-1 | TRBV18
CASSPAGARANTEAFF | TGTGCCAGCAGCCCCGCAGGGGCTCGTGCGAACACTGAAGCTTTCTTT | - | - | TRBJ1-1 | TRBV3-1/TRBV3-2
CASSPTLGLAGDEQFF | TGTGCCAGCAGCCCTACCCTGGGACTAGCGGGGGATGAGCAGTTCTTC | TRBD2 | - | TRBJ2-1 | TRBV7-3
CASSYGPGNQPQHF | TGTGCCAGCAGTTACGGTCCGGGAAATCAGCCCCAGCATTTT | - | - | TRBJ1-5 | TRBV6-2/TRBV6-3
CASSFDRNYGYTF | TGTGCCAGCTCTTTCGACAGAAACTATGGCTACACCTTC | - | - | TRBJ1-2 | TRBV12-3/TRBV12-4
CASSSGLAGVTYEQYF | TGTGCCAGTAGCTCTGGACTAGCGGGGGTAACCTACGAGCAGTACTTC | TRBD2 | - | TRBJ2-7 | TRBV19
CASSTGQGYRQPQHF | TGTGCCAGCAGTACGGGACAGGGGTATCGACAGCCCCAGCATTTT | TRBD1 | - | TRBJ1-5 | TRBV28
CASSRGDGLEKLFF | TGTGCCAGCAGTAGGGGGGACGGACTAGAGAAACTGTTTTTT | - | - | TRBJ1-4 | TRBV6-5
CASSPGQGGYGYTF | TGTGCCAGCTCCCCGGGACAGGGAGGCTATGGCTACACCTTC | TRBD1 | once | TRBJ1-2 | TRBV18
CASSSRQGGSQPQHF | TGTGCCAGCAGCTCACGACAGGGAGGTTCTCAGCCCCAGCATTTT | TRBD1 | - | TRBJ1-5 | TRBV7-2
CASSLDRPGNTIYF | TGTGCCAGCAGCTTAGACAGACCTGGAAACACCATATATTTT | - | - | TRBJ1-3 | TRBV11-1
CASSKYETGRTGELFF | TGTGCCAGCAGCAAGTACGAGACAGGACGCACCGGGGAGCTGTTTTTT | - | - | TRBJ2-2 | TRBV21-1